Given below is one T cell receptor beta chain in context. As yet, its antigen is unknown. The CDR3 is made up of 13 amino acids. With V trimmed by 4 bases and J by 3 bases, 3 bases remained unmatched. Germline CDR1 LGHDT, CDR2 YNNKEL (reference sequence). This entry comes from a study of response to subunit inactivated influenza vaccine. General study points: The authors offered the suggestion that each seasonal influenza vaccination recruits few new T cells.

Each CDR3 protein is one row after TCRdb ran MiXCR on the RT-PCR reads. This sample has over 400,000 distinct CDR3 sequences, with roughly 9.7% found just once. The material was PBMCs from blood, obtained roughly 46 days after vaccination. The TCR was taken from a man in his fifties who received an inactivated influenza vaccine. The chain joins TRBV3-1 to TRBJ2-7, with 7 nucleotides matching TRBD1. The CDR3 is CASSRDRYYEQYF. For the CDR3, the DNA is TGTGCCAGCAGCCGGGACAGATACTACGAGCAGTACTTC.